The 10 T cell receptor beta chains presented below share a single source sample, sequenced in a study of blood T cells in healthy people across ages. A second roughly 7 to 11 cycle PCR used barcoded and J-beta primers. MiXCR was run by TCRdb on the 5' RACE reads, yielding one entry per CDR3 protein. The sample gives 1,500,000 or so distinct CDR3 sequences, 42% of which show up once; about 4.1% is in the top ten. The sequenced sample consisted of blood. Receptor source: a woman in her late teens or twenties in good health.

This clonotype was seen a single time. Relative to the germline gene, one junction end is altered; a read error may explain this. The chain has TRBV20-1 and TRBJ1-2; D possibly corresponds to TRBD1 (5 bases). The germline CDR1 and CDR2 sequences are DFQATT and SNEGSKA (reference sequence). CDR3 length equals 14 residues. The CDR3 sequence is CSARDRRRDYGCTF. CDR3 nucleotides: TGCAGTGCTAGAGATAGGCGTAGGGACTATGGCTGCACCTTC.

This clonotype has just a few counts. CDR3 sequence reads: CASSLAPASGVMNEQFF. The CDR3 coding sequence is TGTGCCAGCAGCTTGGCCCCGGCTAGCGGGGTAATGAATGAGCAGTTCTTC. The chain recombines TRBV5-5 with TRBJ2-1; 9 bases are shared with TRBD2. V dropped 0 bases and J dropped 7; count of bases not matched to a gene: 11. CDR3 length equals 17 residues. From germline, CDR1 is SGHKS and CDR2 YYEKEE (reference sequence).

The chain joins TRBV29-1 to TRBJ2-1; 7 nucleotides agree with TRBD1. The CDR3 has 13 amino acids. Germline CDR1 and CDR2: SQVTM and ANQGSEA. Unmatched junction bases numbered 7, after V lost 7 bases and J lost 4 bases. CDR3 nucleotide sequence: TGCAGCGGAGGGACAGACCTTTACAATGAGCAGTTCTTC. It encodes CSGGTDLYNEQFF.

The chain recombines TRBV4-1 with TRBJ1-1, with D maybe TRBD1 (5 bases). Germline loops: CDR1 MGHRA, CDR2 YSYEKL. The CDR3 consists of 17 residues. Between the trimmed V and J ends, which lost 3 bases and 2 bases, there was a span of 19 bases. The CDR3: CASSHFGGDSINTEAFF. CDR3 nucleotide sequence: TGCGCCAGCAGCCACTTCGGAGGGGATAGTATCAACACTGAAGCTTTCTTT.

This chain links TRBV6-6 with TRBJ2-3; D not resolved. The germline V and J ends were trimmed by 6 bases and 0 bases, with 13 bases remaining between them. The length of the CDR3 is 15 residues. Germline V gene sequence: CDR1 MNHNY, CDR2 SVGAGI (reference sequence). The CDR3 DNA reads TGTGCCAGCAGACCCTCAATGACTAGCACAGATACGCAGTATTTT. Translated: CASRPSMTSTDTQYF.

In its sample, this clonotype was seen a few times. CDR3 residues: CASSPGSVNTEAFF. As DNA, the CDR3 is TGTGCCAGCAGCCCCGGGTCGGTAAACACTGAAGCTTTCTTT. V is TRBV5-4 and J is TRBJ1-1; D unclear. The V and J ends lost 4 bases and 2 bases respectively, with 12 bases between them. The CDR3 contains 14 residues. The germline V gene encodes CDR1 SGHNT and CDR2 YYREEE (reference sequence).

The chain employs TRBV12-3 or TRBV12-4 and TRBJ1-5, with a weak D call TRBD1 (5 bases). This CDR3 contains 14 residues. Trimming pared 8 bases from V and 1 base from J, leaving 12 bases between. CDR3 bases: TGTGCCAGCCTCCAGGGTGGGAGCAATCAGCCCCAGCATTTT. Protein: CASLQGGSNQPQHF.

The rearrangement links TRBV5-1 to TRBJ1-3; D is unclear. Germline lookup yields CDR1 SGHRS and CDR2 YFSETQ. The CDR3 consists of 12 residues. Deletions cut 5 bases from V and 4 bases from J, with 7 bases between. The CDR3 spells CASREEGNTIYF. The CDR3 DNA sequence: TGCGCCAGCAGGGAAGAGGGAAACACCATATATTTT.

The chain joins TRBV5-1 to TRBJ1-5, with D possibly TRBD1 on 5 matching bases. The CDR3 loop spans 17 amino acids. V shed 7 bases and J shed 6 bases, with 26 bases lying between them. Germline loops: CDR1 SGHRS, CDR2 YFSETQ. CDR3 bases: TGCGCCAGCTCCGAATATGCCCAAGACAGTAGTTTTCAGCCCCAGCATTTT. It encodes CASSEYAQDSSFQPQHF.

The V and J genes are TRBV4-3 and TRBJ1-2; 8 positions match TRBD1. Germline CDR1 and CDR2: LGHNA and YSLEER. V lost 3 bases, J lost 5 bases, and 11 bases stayed unmatched. This CDR3 has 16 residues. The CDR3 loop is CASSQDRVRAHYGYTF. The CDR3 DNA reads TGCGCCAGCAGCCAGGACAGGGTACGGGCTCATTATGGCTACACCTTC.